This TCR beta chain was profiled in a study of control samples from healthy donors and cancer patients. Method: immunoSEQ multiplex PCR; TCRdb's copy keeps in-frame clones and lacks some. The sample has about 170,000 clones; around 90% are singletons. The CDR3 has 17 amino acids. Germline V gene sequence: CDR1 SEHNR, CDR2 FQNEAQ (reference sequence). The J segment lost 0 bases and the V segment lost 5 bases, leaving 10 bases of the junction unmatched. The TCR originated in a woman in her twenties or thirties in good health. What was sequenced was blood. V is TRBV7-9 and J is TRBJ1-3; 7 nucleotides agree with TRBD1. As DNA, the CDR3 is TGTGCCAGCAGCCCTCAGACAGGGTTCGCCTCTGGAAACACCATATATTTT. Translating gives CASSPQTGFASGNTIYF.